These 16 T cell receptor beta chains originate from one sample sequenced in a study of shared clonotypes between healthy human individuals. Profiled with immunoSEQ multiplex PCR; TCRdb holds only in-frame clones, not every one. The sample contains 450,000 to 600,000 clones, approximately 79% of which appear only once. The sequenced sample was PBMCs. These receptors were collected from a woman aged 40 to 50 in good health. Some clones in this sample may be carry-over from other donors' samples.

On this clone itself: Other DNA variants within this sample encode the same CDR3. The chain couples TRBV30 to TRBJ2-3; D tentatively reads TRBD1 or TRBD2 (6 bases each). The CDR3 is 14 amino acids. Trimming removed 2 bases at V and 0 bases at J, with 9 bases between. CDR1 and CDR2 from the germline V gene are GTSNPN and SVGIG (reference sequence). Written as DNA, the CDR3 is TGTGCCTGGAGTAGGGGGGCCAGCACAGATACGCAGTATTTT. This translates into CAWSRGASTDTQYF.

The CDR3 DNA reads TGTGCCAGCAGTCCCCAGATCCGGGTGGGTATGAACACTGAAGCTTTCTTT. This encodes CASSPQIRVGMNTEAFF. The chain combines TRBV7-8 with TRBJ1-1; no firm D call. This CDR3 comprises 17 residues. CDR1 SGHVS and CDR2 FQNEAQ come from the germline V gene. Trimming stripped 6 bases from V and 0 bases from J, with 20 bases between.

The rearrangement uses TRBV7-3 and TRBJ2-3; 10 bases fit TRBD2. The CDR3 is 16 amino acids. Germline CDR1 is SGHTA and CDR2 is FQGTGA. Trimming removed 5 bases from V and 2 bases from J; junction bases left unmatched: 7. CDR3 amino acids: CASSRLAGEPTDTQYF. The CDR3 DNA reads as TGTGCCAGCAGCCGTCTAGCGGGAGAGCCCACAGATACGCAGTATTTT.

The chain uses TRBV7-3 and TRBJ1-2; D is unclear. Germline assignment: CDR1 SGHTA and CDR2 FQGTGA. Trimming took 0 bases from V and 7 from J, leaving 12 bases between them. The CDR3 length is 14 residues. The CDR3 region has the DNA TGTGCCAGCAGCTTAACTCCCCCGACAAGTGGCTACACCTTC. It translates to CASSLTPPTSGYTF.

This clone was seen once. V and J are TRBV27 and TRBJ2-1; the D call may be TRBD1 or TRBD2 (5 bases each). Deletions cut 3 bases from V and 9 bases from J, with 15 bases between. The germline V gene encodes CDR1 MNHEY and CDR2 SMNVEV (reference sequence). This CDR3 has 14 residues. CDR3 protein: CASSFQDKRAEQFF. The CDR3 coding sequence is TGTGCCAGCAGTTTCCAGGACAAGAGGGCTGAGCAGTTCTTC.

The chain links TRBV5-4 to TRBJ1-1; 7 nucleotides agree with TRBD1. CDR3 length: 15 amino acids. Trimming removed 4 bases from V and 3 bases from J; junction bases left unmatched: 9. Germline CDR1 and CDR2: SGHNT and YYREEE (reference sequence). CDR3 sequence: CASSHTDRDHTEAFF. Here the CDR3 DNA reads TGTGCCAGCAGCCACACCGACAGGGATCACACTGAAGCTTTCTTT.

The V call is TRBV18, the J call TRBJ2-7; possibly TRBD2 for D (6 bases). Trimming removed 3 bases at V and 6 bases at J, with 18 bases between. Germline V gives CDR1 KGHSH, CDR2 LQKENI. CDR3 length: 15 amino acids. The CDR3 is CASSPAGKASFEQYF. Written as DNA, the CDR3 is TGTGCCAGCTCACCGGCGGGGAAGGCGTCATTCGAGCAGTACTTC.

The chain carries TRBV15 and TRBJ2-2; D is perhaps TRBD2 (6 bases). Germline CDR1 and CDR2: LNHNV and YYDKDF (reference sequence). The CDR3 contains 14 residues. V was shortened by 3 bases and J by 6 bases, with 11 bases between the two germline ends. Written as DNA, the CDR3 is TGTGCCACCAGCAGTTCCCCGGGAGCCGGGGAGCTGTTTTTT. This gives the protein CATSSSPGAGELFF.

The genes are TRBV30 and TRBJ1-6; D unresolved. V lost 2 bases and J 13 bases, leaving 12 bases between the germline ends. The V gene's germline CDR1 is GTSNPN and CDR2 SVGIG (reference sequence). This CDR3 is 12 amino acids long. CDR3 sequence reads: CAWSTGPGPLHF. The CDR3 coding sequence is TGTGCCTGGAGTACTGGGCCCGGGCCCCTCCACTTT.

Worth noting for this clone: The junction shows a germline mismatch at one end, possibly a read error. This sequence joins TRBV5-8 and TRBJ1-1; 8 nucleotides align to TRBD1. Germline assignment: CDR1 SGHTS and CDR2 YDEGEE. The CDR3 runs to 11 residues. The CDR3 bases are TGTGCCAGCAGCTTGGAAGGGACAGGAAACTTT. This translates into CASSLEGTGNF.

This clone showed up just a few times. The genes are TRBV18 and TRBJ1-1; D may be TRBD1 (5 bases). Trimming removed 3 bases from V and 4 bases from J, with 15 bases in between. CDR3 size: 15 residues. Germline V gives CDR1 KGHSH, CDR2 LQKENI. CDR3 in DNA: TGTGCCAGCTCACCGGCCAGGGACGGTGGCACTGAAGCTTTCTTT. It translates to CASSPARDGGTEAFF.

The chain uses TRBV4-1 and TRBJ1-2; D is possibly TRBD1 (5 bases). Germline CDR1 reads MGHRA; CDR2 reads YSYEKL. The CDR3 extends over 19 amino acids. Trimming pared 3 bases from V and 7 bases from J, leaving 30 bases between. The CDR3 DNA reads as TGCGCCAGCAGCCACGCCAGGGATTGGGGGGGGTTCGGTGCGGGTGGCTACACCTTC. Its protein product is CASSHARDWGGFGAGGYTF.

The rearrangement uses TRBV10-3 and TRBJ2-1, with a tentative D call TRBD2 (6 bases). The CDR3 length is 15 residues. Germline assignment: CDR1 ENHRY and CDR2 SYGVKD. V was cut by 6 bases and J by 1 base, with 13 bases left in between. The CDR3 is CAISSLAESYNEQFF. The DNA for the CDR3 is TGTGCCATCAGCTCACTAGCAGAGTCCTACAATGAGCAGTTCTTC.

The chain uses TRBV30 and TRBJ2-7, with D uncertain. CDR1 is GTSNPN and CDR2 is SVGIG in the germline V gene (reference sequence). The CDR3 loop spans 11 amino acids. The V gene lost 5 bases and the J gene lost 1 base, with 6 bases spanning the gap. The CDR3 DNA sequence: TGTGCCTGGGGCTCATCCTACGAGCAGTACTTC. It is translated as CAWGSSYEQYF.

CDR3 sequence (DNA): TGTGCCAGCAGCATGACAGGGGGCAACACTGAAGCTTTCTTT. It is translated as CASSMTGGNTEAFF. This chain joins TRBV9 and TRBJ1-1; TRBD1 aligns across 10 bases. Germline V lookup: CDR1 SGDLS, CDR2 YYNGEE. The CDR3 runs 14 residues. The junction had 2 bases not matched to a gene; V was cut back by 4 bases and J by 2 bases.

The chain uses TRBV5-1 and TRBJ2-1; D not certain. This CDR3 has 14 amino acids. Germline V gene lookup returns CDR1 SGHRS and CDR2 YFSETQ. Trimming shortened V by 2 bases and J by 6 bases, and 12 bases separated the two germline ends. The CDR3 spells CASSLNPSSNEQFF. CDR3 nucleotides: TGCGCCAGCAGCTTAAACCCTAGTTCCAATGAGCAGTTCTTC.